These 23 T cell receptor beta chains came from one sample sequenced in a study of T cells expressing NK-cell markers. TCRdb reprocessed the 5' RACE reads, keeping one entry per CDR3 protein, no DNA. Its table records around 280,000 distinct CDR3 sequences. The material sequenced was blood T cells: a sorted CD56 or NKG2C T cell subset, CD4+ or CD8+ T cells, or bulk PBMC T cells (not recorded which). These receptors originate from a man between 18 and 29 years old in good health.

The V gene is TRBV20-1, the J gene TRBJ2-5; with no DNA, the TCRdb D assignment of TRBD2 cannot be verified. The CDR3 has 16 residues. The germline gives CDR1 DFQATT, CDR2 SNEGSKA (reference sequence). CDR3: CSARPVAGPFQETQYF.

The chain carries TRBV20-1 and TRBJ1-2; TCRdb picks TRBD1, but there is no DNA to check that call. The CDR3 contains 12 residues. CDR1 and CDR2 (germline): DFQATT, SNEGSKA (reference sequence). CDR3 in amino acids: CSAPARVGGYTF.

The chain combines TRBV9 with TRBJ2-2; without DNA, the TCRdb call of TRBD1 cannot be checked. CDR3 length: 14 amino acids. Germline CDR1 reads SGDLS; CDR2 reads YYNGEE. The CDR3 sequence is CASERQTNTGELFF.

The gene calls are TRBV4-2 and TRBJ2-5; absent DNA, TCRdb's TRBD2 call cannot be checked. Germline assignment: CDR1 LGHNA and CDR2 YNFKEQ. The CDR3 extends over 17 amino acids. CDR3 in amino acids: CASSQDGVAGGRETQYF.

CDR3: CSAKSGLANEQFF. The J gene is TRBJ2-1, the V gene TRBV20-1; TCRdb outputs TRBD2, but without DNA this stays unchecked. The CDR3 covers 13 residues. Germline values: CDR1 DFQATT, CDR2 SNEGSKA (reference sequence).

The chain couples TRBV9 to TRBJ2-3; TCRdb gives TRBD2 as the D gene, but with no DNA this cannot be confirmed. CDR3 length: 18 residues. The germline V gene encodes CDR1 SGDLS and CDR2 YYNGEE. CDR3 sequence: CASSVALGTRSSTDTQYF.

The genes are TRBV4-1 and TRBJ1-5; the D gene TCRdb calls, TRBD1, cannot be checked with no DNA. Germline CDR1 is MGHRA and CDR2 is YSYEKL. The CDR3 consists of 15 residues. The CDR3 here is CASSQRDRGFQPQHF.

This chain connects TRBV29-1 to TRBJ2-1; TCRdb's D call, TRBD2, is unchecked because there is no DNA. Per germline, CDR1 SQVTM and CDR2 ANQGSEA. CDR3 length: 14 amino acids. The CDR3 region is CSVEALAVYNEQFF.

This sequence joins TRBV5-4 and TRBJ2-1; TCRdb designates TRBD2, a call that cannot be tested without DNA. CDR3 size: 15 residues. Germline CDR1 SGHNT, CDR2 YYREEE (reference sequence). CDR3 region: CASSLEEGTSPEQFF.

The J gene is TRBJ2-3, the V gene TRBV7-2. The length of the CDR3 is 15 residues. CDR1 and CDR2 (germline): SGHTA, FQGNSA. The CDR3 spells CASSYSGGSTDTQYF.

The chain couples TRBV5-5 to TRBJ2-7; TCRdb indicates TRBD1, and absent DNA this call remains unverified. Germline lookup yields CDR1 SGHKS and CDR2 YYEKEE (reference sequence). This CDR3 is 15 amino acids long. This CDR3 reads CASSSGGAGMYEQYF.

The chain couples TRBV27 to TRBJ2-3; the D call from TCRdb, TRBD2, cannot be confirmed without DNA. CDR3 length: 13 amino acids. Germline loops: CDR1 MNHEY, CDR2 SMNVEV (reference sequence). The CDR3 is CASGTIVPDTQYF.

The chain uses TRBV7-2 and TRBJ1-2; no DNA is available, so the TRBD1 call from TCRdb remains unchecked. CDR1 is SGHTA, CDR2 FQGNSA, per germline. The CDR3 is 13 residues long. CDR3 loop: CAISTGVGYGYTF.

The CDR3 region is CASSIVDSPLHF. This chain uses TRBV7-9 with TRBJ1-6. The CDR3 spans 12 residues. Per germline, CDR1 SEHNR and CDR2 FQNEAQ (reference sequence). The complete variable domain, with remaining parts taken from reference TRBV7-9 and TRBJ1-6, reads DTGVSQNPRHKITKRGQNVTFRCDPISEHNRLYWYRQTLGQGPEFLTYFQNEAQLEKSRLLSDRFSAERPKGSFSTLEIQRTEQGDSAMYLCASSIVDSPLHFGNGTRLTVT.

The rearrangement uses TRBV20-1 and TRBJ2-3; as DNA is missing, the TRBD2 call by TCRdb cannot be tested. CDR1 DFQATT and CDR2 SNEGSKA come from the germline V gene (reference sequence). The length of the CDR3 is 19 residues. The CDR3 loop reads CSARDLSSGRRESTDTQYF.

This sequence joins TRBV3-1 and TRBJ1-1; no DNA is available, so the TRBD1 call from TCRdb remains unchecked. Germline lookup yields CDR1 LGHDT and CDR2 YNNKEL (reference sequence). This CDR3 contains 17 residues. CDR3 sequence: CASSRGTGGVFGTEAFF. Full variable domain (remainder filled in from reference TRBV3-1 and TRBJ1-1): DTAVSQTPKYLVTQMGNDKSIKCEQNLGHDTMYWYKQDSKKFLKIMFSYNNKELIINETVPNRFSPKSPDKAHLNLHINSLELGDSAVYFCASSRGTGGVFGTEAFFGQGTRLTVV.

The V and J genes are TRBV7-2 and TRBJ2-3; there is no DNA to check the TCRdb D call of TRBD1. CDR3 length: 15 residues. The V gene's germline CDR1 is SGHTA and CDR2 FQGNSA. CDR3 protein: CASSPGSVGTDTQYF.

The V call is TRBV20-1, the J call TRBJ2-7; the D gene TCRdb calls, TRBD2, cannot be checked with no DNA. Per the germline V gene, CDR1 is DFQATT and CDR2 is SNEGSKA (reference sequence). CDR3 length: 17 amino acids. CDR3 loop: CSATLLIRTSDHYEQYF.

CDR3 amino acids: CASRPTSGMQIGELFF. The chain links TRBV10-1 to TRBJ2-2; without DNA, the TCRdb call of TRBD2 cannot be checked. CDR1 is WNHNN, CDR2 SYGVQD, per germline (reference sequence). CDR3 length equals 16 residues.

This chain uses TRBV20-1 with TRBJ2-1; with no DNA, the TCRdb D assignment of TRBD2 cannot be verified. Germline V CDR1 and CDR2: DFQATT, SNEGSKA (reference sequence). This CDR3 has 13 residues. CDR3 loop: CSATQRVEGEQFF.

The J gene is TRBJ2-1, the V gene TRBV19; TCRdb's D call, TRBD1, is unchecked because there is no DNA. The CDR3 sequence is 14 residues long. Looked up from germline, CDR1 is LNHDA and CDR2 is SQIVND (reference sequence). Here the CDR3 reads CASSLGQGADEQFF.

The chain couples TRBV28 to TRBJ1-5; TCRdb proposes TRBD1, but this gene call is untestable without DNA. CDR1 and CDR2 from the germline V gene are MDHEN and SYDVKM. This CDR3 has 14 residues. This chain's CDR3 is CASNLGTGNQPQHF. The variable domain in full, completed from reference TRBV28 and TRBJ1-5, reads DVKVTQSSRYLVKRTGEKVFLECVQDMDHENMFWYRQDPGLGLRLIYFSYDVKMKEKGDIPEGYSVSREKKERFSLILESASTNQTSMYLCASNLGTGNQPQHFGDGTRLSIL.

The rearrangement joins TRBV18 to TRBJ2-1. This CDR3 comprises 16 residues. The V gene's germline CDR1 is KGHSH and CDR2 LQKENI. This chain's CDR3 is CASSPPGRFHYNEQFF.